A selection of T cell receptor beta chains follows, all from one sample in a study of blood T cell repertoires in COVID-19. Method: immunoSEQ multiplex PCR; TCRdb's copy keeps in-frame clones and lacks some. The profile shows some 200,000 clones, around 90% of them singletons. Material for sequencing was peripheral blood. These receptors were taken from a man aged 35-49 years with active or convalescent COVID-19. The CDR3 runs from the conserved cysteine through the conserved F or W. A D gene is named only where the DNA matches it firmly. Only some rows state a clone size, as once, few, many or a class for expanded clones.

j_call v_call clone_size d_call cdr3_aa cdr3_nt
TRBJ2-1 TRBV19 NA NA CASSPVANDEQFF TGTGCCAGTTCTCCCGTAGCTAACGATGAGCAGTTCTTC
TRBJ1-1 TRBV6-2/TRBV6-3 NA NA CASSFRVRRTEAFF TGTGCCAGCAGTTTCAGGGTCCGGCGTACTGAAGCTTTCTTT
TRBJ2-3 TRBV6-2/TRBV6-3 NA TRBD2 CASSYSTSGVDTQYF TGTGCCAGCAGTTACTCGACTAGCGGGGTGGATACGCAGTATTTT
TRBJ1-4 TRBV5-1 NA TRBD1 CASTFNRGGTNEKLFF TGCGCCAGCACATTTAACAGGGGAGGAACTAATGAAAAACTGTTTTTT
TRBJ1-6 TRBV14 once NA CASKRRDHSPLHF TGTGCCAGCAAACGCAGGGATCATTCACCCCTCCACTTT
TRBJ1-2 TRBV2 NA NA CAGRGIRGYTF TGTGCCGGGCGGGGGATAAGGGGCTACACCTTC
TRBJ1-5 TRBV7-6 NA NA CASSLSNNQPQHF TGTGCCAGCAGCTTGTCCAACAATCAGCCCCAGCATTTT
TRBJ2-3 TRBV7-3 NA TRBD2 CASSSQRGRSDTQYF TGTGCCAGCAGCTCCCAGCGGGGACGGTCAGATACGCAGTATTTT
TRBJ2-2 TRBV12-5 NA TRBD1 CASGPGQVNGELFF TGTGCTAGTGGACCGGGACAGGTAAACGGGGAGCTGTTTTTT
TRBJ2-5 TRBV15 NA NA CATSRDKGDQETQYF TGTGCCACCAGCAGAGATAAGGGGGACCAAGAGACCCAGTACTTC
TRBJ1-1 TRBV6-2/TRBV6-3 NA NA CASSEGDGKGIYEAFF TGTGCCAGCAGTGAGGGCGACGGCAAGGGAATTTATGAAGCTTTCTTT
TRBJ2-5 TRBV9 NA NA CASSVANGLRETQYF TGTGCCAGCAGCGTAGCTAACGGGTTGCGAGAGACCCAGTACTTC
TRBJ2-7 TRBV24-1 once NA CATSDTTGTYEQYF TGTGCCACCAGTGACACGACAGGTACCTACGAGCAGTACTTC
TRBJ2-1 TRBV10-1 once TRBD1 CASSGTGEERDEQFF TGCGCCAGCAGCGGGACAGGGGAGGAACGGGATGAGCAGTTCTTC
TRBJ1-2 TRBV9 NA TRBD1 CASSGGQGYYGYTF TGTGCCAGCAGCGGGGGACAGGGCTACTATGGCTACACCTTC
TRBJ1-5 TRBV2 once TRBD1 CAIQTGVNQPQHF TGTGCCATACAGACAGGGGTCAATCAGCCCCAGCATTTT
TRBJ1-6 TRBV7-8 few TRBD1 CASSPDRGKSSYNSPLHF TGTGCCAGCAGCCCGGACAGGGGAAAAAGCTCCTATAATTCACCCCTCCACTTT
TRBJ2-5 TRBV18 once NA CASSPPEEETQYF TGTGCCAGCTCACCACCAGAGGAAGAGACCCAGTACTTC
TRBJ1-6 TRBV19 NA TRBD1 CASSIDIGQGRSPLHF TGTGCCAGTAGTATAGATATCGGACAGGGAAGGTCACCCCTCCACTTT
TRBJ2-5 TRBV12-5 NA NA CASGLEGTGKETQYF TGTGCTAGTGGTTTGGAGGGGACTGGAAAAGAGACCCAGTACTTC
TRBJ1-1 TRBV5-1 NA NA CASSTAGIEVAFF TGCGCCAGCAGCACTGCAGGAATAGAAGTGGCTTTCTTT
TRBJ1-2 TRBV6-5 once NA CASSYSGQNYGYTF TGTGCCAGCAGTTACTCGGGCCAGAACTATGGCTACACCTTC
TRBJ2-2 TRBV5-1 NA NA CASSPIGLQSAGELFF TGCGCCAGCAGCCCCATCGGACTCCAATCTGCCGGGGAGCTGTTTTTT
TRBJ1-6 TRBV27 NA NA CASSPTGNSPLHF TGTGCCAGCAGCCCCACGGGGAATTCACCCCTCCACTTT
TRBJ2-1 TRBV4-3 once TRBD2 CASSHGGVSAANEQFF TGCGCCAGCAGCCATGGGGGGGTGTCCGCCGCCAATGAGCAGTTCTTC
TRBJ2-6 TRBV5-4 NA NA CASSTRTSISGANVLTF TGTGCCAGCAGCACACGAACTAGTATCTCTGGGGCCAACGTCCTGACTTTC
TRBJ2-2 TRBV12-3/TRBV12-4 NA NA CATGGGRTGELFF TGTGCCACTGGGGGGGGCCGCACCGGGGAGCTGTTTTTT
TRBJ2-7 TRBV27 NA TRBD1 CASSAHRGLATHEQYF TGTGCCAGCAGTGCTCACAGGGGGCTGGCGACCCACGAGCAGTACTTC
TRBJ1-5 TRBV10-2 NA NA CASSPGGGASNQPQHF TGCGCCAGCAGCCCCGGGGGGGGAGCGAGCAATCAGCCCCAGCATTTT
TRBJ1-5 TRBV6-2/TRBV6-3 NA NA CASSSQGHQPQHF TGTGCCAGCAGTTCACAGGGACATCAGCCCCAGCATTTT
TRBJ2-5 TRBV4-2 NA TRBD2 CASSPAGGGETQYF TGTGCCAGCAGCCCAGCGGGGGGGGGAGAGACCCAGTACTTC
TRBJ1-4 TRBV28 NA TRBD1 CASSFPRGDEKLFF TGTGCCAGCAGTTTCCCCAGGGGGGACGAAAAACTGTTTTTT
TRBJ2-1 TRBV9 NA NA CASSVSVYNEQFF TGTGCCAGCAGCGTCTCGGTTTACAATGAGCAGTTCTTC
TRBJ2-2 TRBV7-3 NA NA CASSSGLTGELFF TGTGCCAGCAGCTCCGGACTTACCGGGGAGCTGTTTTTT
TRBJ2-1 TRBV2 NA NA CAGTTGRYSYNEQFF TGTGCCGGTACTACGGGGAGATACTCCTACAATGAGCAGTTCTTC
TRBJ1-1 TRBV12-3/TRBV12-4 NA NA CASSRDSFSEAFF TGTGCCAGCAGTCGGGACTCCTTCTCTGAAGCTTTCTTT
TRBJ2-3 TRBV3-1/TRBV3-2 once TRBD2 CASSREGADTQYF TGTGCCAGCAGCCGGGAGGGCGCAGATACGCAGTATTTT
TRBJ1-2 TRBV7-9 few NA CALTPGQEQAGYTF TGTGCCCTCACTCCGGGACAAGAGCAGGCTGGCTACACCTTC
TRBJ2-7 TRBV6-5 NA NA CASSPQQGAYEQYF TGTGCCAGCAGCCCCCAACAGGGAGCCTACGAGCAGTACTTC
TRBJ2-5 TRBV2 NA NA CARDSLIQYF TGTGCCAGGGATAGCCTGATCCAGTACTTC
TRBJ1-4 TRBV9 NA NA CASSPRQSATNEKLFF TGTGCCAGCAGCCCAAGACAGTCTGCAACTAATGAAAAACTGTTTTTT
TRBJ1-3 TRBV4-3 NA NA CASSQDWTSGNTIYF TGCGCCAGCAGCCAAGATTGGACTTCTGGAAACACCATATATTTT
TRBJ2-1 TRBV6-5 NA NA CASSLAARASFYEQFF TGTGCCAGCAGTTTGGCAGCCAGGGCTTCTTTCTATGAGCAGTTCTTC
TRBJ2-7 TRBV27 NA NA CASSLQLGGREQYF TGTGCCAGCAGTTTACAACTAGGGGGACGCGAGCAGTACTTC
TRBJ2-7 TRBV5-4 NA NA CASSPDRWDEQYF TGTGCCAGCAGCCCCGACAGGTGGGACGAGCAGTACTTC
TRBJ1-4 TRBV7-3 once NA CASSHLWQGNEKLFF TGTGCCAGCAGCCATCTTTGGCAGGGCAATGAAAAACTGTTTTTT
TRBJ2-5 TRBV24-1 NA TRBD2 CATSDARLASMGAQYF TGTGCCACCAGTGATGCTCGACTAGCGTCTATGGGGGCCCAGTACTTC
TRBJ1-5 TRBV28 few NA CASSPPDSPTPQHF TGTGCCAGCAGTCCGCCGGACAGCCCCACGCCCCAGCATTTT
TRBJ1-2 TRBV23-1 NA NA CASGPGYGYTF TGCGCCAGCGGTCCGGGCTATGGCTACACCTTC
TRBJ2-5 TRBV2 NA NA CASRLVGETQYF TGTGCCAGCAGACTAGTGGGAGAGACCCAGTACTTC
TRBJ1-2 TRBV12-3/TRBV12-4 NA NA CASLGFYGYTF TGTGCCAGTTTGGGCTTCTATGGCTACACCTTC
TRBJ1-2 TRBV6-5 NA NA CASRGTDGYTF TGTGCCAGCCGGGGAACTGATGGCTACACCTTC
TRBJ1-2 TRBV5-5 NA NA CASSWSWGHQRAFYGYTF TGTGCCAGCAGCTGGAGCTGGGGACACCAACGGGCCTTCTATGGCTACACCTTC
TRBJ2-7 TRBV6-6 NA TRBD2 CASSYSASGSYEQYF TGTGCCAGCAGTTACTCGGCTAGCGGGTCCTACGAGCAGTACTTC